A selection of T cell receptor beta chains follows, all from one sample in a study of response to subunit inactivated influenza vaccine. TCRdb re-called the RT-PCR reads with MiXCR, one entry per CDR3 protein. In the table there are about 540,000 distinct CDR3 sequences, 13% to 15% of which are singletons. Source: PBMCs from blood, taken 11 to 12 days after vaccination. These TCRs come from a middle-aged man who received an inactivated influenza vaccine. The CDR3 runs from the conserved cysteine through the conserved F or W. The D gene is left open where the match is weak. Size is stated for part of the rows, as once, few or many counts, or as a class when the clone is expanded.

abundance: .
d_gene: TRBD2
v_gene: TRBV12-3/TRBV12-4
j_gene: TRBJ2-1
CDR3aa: CASSSSSTSGTLFF
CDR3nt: TGTGCCAGCTCTTCCTCCTCAACTAGCGGGACCCTTTTCTTC

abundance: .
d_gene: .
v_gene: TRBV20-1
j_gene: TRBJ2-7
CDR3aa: CSARIRVSEQYF
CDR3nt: TGCAGTGCTAGAATCAGGGTGAGCGAGCAGTACTTC

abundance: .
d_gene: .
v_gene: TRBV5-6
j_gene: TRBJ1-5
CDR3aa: CASSQFRAGASNQPQHF
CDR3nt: TGTGCCAGCAGCCAATTCCGGGCAGGGGCTAGCAATCAGCCCCAGCATTTT

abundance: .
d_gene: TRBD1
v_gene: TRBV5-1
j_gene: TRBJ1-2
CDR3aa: CASRQGSGYGYTF
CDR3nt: TGCGCCAGCAGACAGGGGTCCGGCTATGGCTACACCTTC

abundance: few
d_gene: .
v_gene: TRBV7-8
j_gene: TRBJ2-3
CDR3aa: CASSWGLNTDTQYF
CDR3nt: TGTGCCAGCAGCTGGGGACTTAACACAGATACGCAGTATTTT

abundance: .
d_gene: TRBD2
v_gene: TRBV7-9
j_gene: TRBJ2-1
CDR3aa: CASTASGSNEQFF
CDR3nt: TGTGCCAGCACGGCTAGCGGGTCCAATGAGCAGTTCTTC

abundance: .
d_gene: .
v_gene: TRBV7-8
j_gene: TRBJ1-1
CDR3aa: CASSSLGGQVEAFF
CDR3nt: TGTGCCAGCAGCTCCCTCGGGGGGCAAGTTGAAGCTTTCTTT

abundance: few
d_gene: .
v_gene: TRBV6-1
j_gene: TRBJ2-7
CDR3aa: CASRGAGSHEQYF
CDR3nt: TGTGCCAGCAGAGGGGCCGGGTCCCACGAGCAGTACTTC

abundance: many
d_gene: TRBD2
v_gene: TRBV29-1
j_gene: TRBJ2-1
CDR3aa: CSGSGIGNEQFF
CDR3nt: TGCAGCGGGAGCGGGATCGGCAATGAGCAGTTCTTC

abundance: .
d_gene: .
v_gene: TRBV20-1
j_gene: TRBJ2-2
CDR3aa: CSAAKGAGELFF
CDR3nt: TGCAGTGCTGCTAAGGGGGCCGGGGAGCTGTTTTTT

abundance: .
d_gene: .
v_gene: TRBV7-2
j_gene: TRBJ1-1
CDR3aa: CASSLARRGGEAFF
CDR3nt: TGTGCCAGCAGCTTAGCGCGGAGGGGCGGTGAAGCTTTCTTT

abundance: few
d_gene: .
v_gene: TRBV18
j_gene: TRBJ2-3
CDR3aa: CASSRPGSDTQYF
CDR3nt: TGTGCCAGCTCACGGCCGGGCTCAGATACGCAGTATTTT

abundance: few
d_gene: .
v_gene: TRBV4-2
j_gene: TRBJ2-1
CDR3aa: CASSQEYNEQFF
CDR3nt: TGTGCCAGCAGCCAGGAATACAATGAGCAGTTCTTC

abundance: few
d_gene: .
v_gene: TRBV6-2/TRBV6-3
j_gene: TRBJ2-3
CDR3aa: CASSYTDFLTHTQYF
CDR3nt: TGTGCCAGCAGTTACACGGACTTTCTAACCCATACGCAGTATTTT

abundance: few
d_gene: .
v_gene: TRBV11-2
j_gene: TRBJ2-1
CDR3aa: CASSLDEGRLSYNEQFF
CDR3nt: TGTGCCAGCAGCCTAGACGAAGGGCGGTTGAGCTACAATGAGCAGTTCTTC

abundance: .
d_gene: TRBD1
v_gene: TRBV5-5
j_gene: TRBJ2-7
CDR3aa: CASSRDRGRDYKQYF
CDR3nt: TGTGCCAGCAGCCGGGACAGGGGACGGGACTACAAGCAGTACTTC

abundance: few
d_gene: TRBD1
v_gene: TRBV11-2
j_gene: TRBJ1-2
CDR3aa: CASSPDRSLRSGYTF
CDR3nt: TGTGCCAGCAGCCCGGACAGGAGCCTTCGAAGTGGCTACACCTTC

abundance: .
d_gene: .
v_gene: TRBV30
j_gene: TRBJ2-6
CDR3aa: CAWSWGIGANVLTF
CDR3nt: TGTGCCTGGAGTTGGGGGATCGGGGCCAACGTCCTGACTTTC

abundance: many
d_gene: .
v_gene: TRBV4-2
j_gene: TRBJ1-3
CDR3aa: CASSQDSANSGNTIYF
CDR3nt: TGTGCCAGCAGCCAAGACTCAGCAAATTCTGGAAACACCATATATTTT

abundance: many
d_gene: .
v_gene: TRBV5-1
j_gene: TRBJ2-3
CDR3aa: CASSLAGQGSTDTQYF
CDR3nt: TGCGCCAGCAGCTTGGCCGGGCAGGGGAGCACAGATACGCAGTATTTT

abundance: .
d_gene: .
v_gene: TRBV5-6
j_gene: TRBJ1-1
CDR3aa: CASSELNTEAFF
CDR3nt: TGTGCCAGCAGCGAGTTGAACACTGAAGCTTTCTTT

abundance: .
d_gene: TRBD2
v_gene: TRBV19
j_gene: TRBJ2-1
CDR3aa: CASARLAGGNEQFF
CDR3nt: TGTGCCAGTGCGAGACTAGCGGGCGGTAATGAGCAGTTCTTC

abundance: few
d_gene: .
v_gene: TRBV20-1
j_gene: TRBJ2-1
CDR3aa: CSAKGGGHYSSYNEQFF
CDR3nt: TGCAGTGCAAAAGGTGGCGGACATTATAGCTCCTACAATGAGCAGTTCTTC

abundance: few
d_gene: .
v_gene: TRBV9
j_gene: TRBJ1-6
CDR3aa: CASSPVGGWSPLHF
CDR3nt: TGTGCCAGCAGCCCTGTGGGGGGGTGGTCACCCCTCCACTTT

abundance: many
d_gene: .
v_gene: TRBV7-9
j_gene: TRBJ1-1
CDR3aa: CASSLGRTANTEAFF
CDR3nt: TGTGCCAGCAGCTTAGGGAGGACGGCGAACACTGAAGCTTTCTTT

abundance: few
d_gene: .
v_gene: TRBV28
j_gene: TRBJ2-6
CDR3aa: CASRGGAGANVLTF
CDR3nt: TGTGCCAGCAGGGGGGGCGCTGGGGCCAACGTCCTGACTTTC

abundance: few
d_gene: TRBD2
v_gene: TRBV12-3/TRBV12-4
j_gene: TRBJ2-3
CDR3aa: CASSLLASGGITDTQYF
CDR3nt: TGTGCCAGCAGTTTATTGGCTAGCGGGGGGATCACAGATACGCAGTATTTT

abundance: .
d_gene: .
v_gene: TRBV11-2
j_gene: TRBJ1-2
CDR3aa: CASSPRLHGKDYGYTF
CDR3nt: TGTGCCAGCAGCCCAAGGTTACACGGAAAAGACTATGGCTACACCTTC

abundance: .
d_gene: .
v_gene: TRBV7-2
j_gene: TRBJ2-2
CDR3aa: CASSLDNIYTGELFF
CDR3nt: TGTGCCAGCAGCTTAGATAACATTTACACCGGGGAGCTGTTTTTT

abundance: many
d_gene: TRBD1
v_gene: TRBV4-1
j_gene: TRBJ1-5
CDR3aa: CASSQDRTGNQPQHF
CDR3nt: TGCGCCAGCAGCCAAGATCGGACAGGAAATCAGCCCCAGCATTTT

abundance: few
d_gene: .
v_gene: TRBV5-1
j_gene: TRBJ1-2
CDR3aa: CASSLAAKDGYTF
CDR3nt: TGCGCCAGCAGCTTGGCTGCTAAGGATGGCTACACCTTC

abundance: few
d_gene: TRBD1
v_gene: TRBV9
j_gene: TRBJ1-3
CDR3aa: CASSRRDRGNTIYF
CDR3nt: TGTGCCAGCAGCCGGCGGGACAGAGGAAACACCATATATTTT

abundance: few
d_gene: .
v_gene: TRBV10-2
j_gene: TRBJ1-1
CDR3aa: CASSEIGIMNTEAFF
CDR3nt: TGCGCCAGCAGTGAGATTGGGATCATGAACACTGAAGCTTTCTTT

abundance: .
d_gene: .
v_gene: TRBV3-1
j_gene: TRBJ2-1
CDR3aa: CASSQGDTSYNEQFF
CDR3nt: TGTGCCAGCAGCCAAGGGGACACCTCCTACAATGAGCAGTTCTTC

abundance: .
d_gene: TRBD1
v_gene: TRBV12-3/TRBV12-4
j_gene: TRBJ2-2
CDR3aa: CASSPRPSRGRRTGELFF
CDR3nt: TGTGCCAGCAGTCCACGTCCTAGCAGGGGGCGCCGAACCGGGGAGCTGTTTTTT

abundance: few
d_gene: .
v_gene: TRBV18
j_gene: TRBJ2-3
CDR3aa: CASSPDRGQKGTDTQYF
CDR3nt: TGTGCCAGCTCACCTGACAGAGGACAAAAGGGCACAGATACGCAGTATTTT

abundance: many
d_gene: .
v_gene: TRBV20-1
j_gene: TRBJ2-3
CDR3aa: CSARSPSSTDTQYF
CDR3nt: TGCAGTGCTAGGAGCCCGTCTAGCACAGATACGCAGTATTTT

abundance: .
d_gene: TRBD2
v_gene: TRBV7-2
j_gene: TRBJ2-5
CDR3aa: CASSLSIGRGRETQYF
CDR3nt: TGTGCCAGCAGCTTGTCGATCGGGAGGGGACGAGAGACCCAGTACTTC

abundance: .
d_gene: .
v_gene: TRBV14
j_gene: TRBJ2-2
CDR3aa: CASSQTGLTTGELFF
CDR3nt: TGTGCCAGCAGTCAGACAGGTCTTACCACCGGGGAGCTGTTTTTT

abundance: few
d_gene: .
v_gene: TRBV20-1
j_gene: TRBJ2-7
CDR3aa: CSARDSTASLAEQYF
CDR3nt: TGCAGTGCTAGAGATTCGACAGCATCCCTCGCCGAGCAGTACTTC

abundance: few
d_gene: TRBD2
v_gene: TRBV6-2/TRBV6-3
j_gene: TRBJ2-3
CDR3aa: CASSFGLAGSDTDTQYF
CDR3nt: TGTGCCAGCAGTTTCGGACTAGCGGGATCCGACACAGATACGCAGTATTTT

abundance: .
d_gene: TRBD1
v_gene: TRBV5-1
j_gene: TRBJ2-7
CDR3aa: CASRKIPGQGGYQYF
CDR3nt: TGCGCCAGCAGGAAAATACCGGGACAGGGGGGGTACCAGTACTTC

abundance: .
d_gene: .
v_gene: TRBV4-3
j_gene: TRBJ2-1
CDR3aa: CASSQSAYGRGNEQFF
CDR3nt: TGCGCCAGCAGCCAATCAGCATACGGTCGCGGGAATGAGCAGTTCTTC

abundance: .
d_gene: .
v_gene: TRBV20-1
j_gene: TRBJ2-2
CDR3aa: CSASALANTGELFF
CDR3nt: TGCAGTGCTAGTGCACTAGCGAACACCGGGGAGCTGTTTTTT

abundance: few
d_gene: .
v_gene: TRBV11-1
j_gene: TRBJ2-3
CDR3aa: CASSEQAVSTDTQYF
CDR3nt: TGTGCCAGCAGCGAACAAGCGGTTAGCACAGATACGCAGTATTTT

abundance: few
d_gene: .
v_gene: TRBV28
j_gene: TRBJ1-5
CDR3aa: CASSFGALQFNQPQHF
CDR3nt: TGTGCCAGCAGTTTTGGGGCGCTTCAGTTTAATCAGCCCCAGCATTTT

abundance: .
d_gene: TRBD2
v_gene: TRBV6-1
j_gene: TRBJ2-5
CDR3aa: CASKKRRTSGGPQETQYF
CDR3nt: TGTGCCAGCAAGAAACGTCGGACTAGCGGGGGCCCTCAAGAGACCCAGTACTTC

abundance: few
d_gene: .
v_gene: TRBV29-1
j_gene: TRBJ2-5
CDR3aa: CSVEGQAQETQYF
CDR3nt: TGCAGCGTTGAAGGACAGGCTCAAGAGACCCAGTACTTC

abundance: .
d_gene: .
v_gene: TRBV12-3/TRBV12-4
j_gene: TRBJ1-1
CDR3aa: CASAPRLTEAFF
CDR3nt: TGTGCCAGCGCCCCAAGGCTCACTGAAGCTTTCTTT

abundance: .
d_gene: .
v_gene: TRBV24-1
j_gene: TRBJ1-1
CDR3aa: CATSDPGRDTEAFF
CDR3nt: TGTGCCACCAGTGATCCGGGACGGGACACTGAAGCTTTCTTT

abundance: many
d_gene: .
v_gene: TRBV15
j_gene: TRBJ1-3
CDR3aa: CATSEDASGNTIYF
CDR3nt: TGTGCCACCAGCGAAGATGCTTCGGGAAACACCATATATTTT

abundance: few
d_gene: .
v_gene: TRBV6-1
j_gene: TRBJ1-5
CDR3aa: CASSIGPRSQPQHF
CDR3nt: TGTGCCAGCAGTATCGGACCCAGGAGTCAGCCCCAGCATTTT

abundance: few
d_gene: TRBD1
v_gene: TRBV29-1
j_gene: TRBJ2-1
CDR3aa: CSGAGQGHEQFF
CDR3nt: TGCAGCGGCGCGGGACAGGGGCATGAGCAGTTCTTC

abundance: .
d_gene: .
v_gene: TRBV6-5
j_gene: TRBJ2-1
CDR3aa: CASSIQGNEQLF
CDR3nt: TGTGCCAGCAGTATACAGGGAAATGAGCAGCTCTTC

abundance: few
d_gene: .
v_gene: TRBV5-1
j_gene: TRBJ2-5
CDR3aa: CASSFGTLFIEETQYF
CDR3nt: TGCGCCAGCAGCTTTGGTACCCTATTCATCGAGGAGACCCAGTACTTC

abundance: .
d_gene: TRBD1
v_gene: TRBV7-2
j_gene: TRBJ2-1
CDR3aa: CASIRQGSYNEQFF
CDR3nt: TGTGCCAGCATCAGACAGGGGTCCTACAATGAGCAGTTCTTC

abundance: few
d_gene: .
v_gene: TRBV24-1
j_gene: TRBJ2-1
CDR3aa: CATSDSLETGGHNEQFF
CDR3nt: TGTGCCACCAGTGATTCCCTAGAGACGGGGGGCCACAATGAGCAGTTCTTC

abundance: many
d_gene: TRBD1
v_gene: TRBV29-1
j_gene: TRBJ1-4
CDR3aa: CSGGQTNEKLFF
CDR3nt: TGCAGCGGGGGACAGACGAATGAAAAACTGTTTTTT

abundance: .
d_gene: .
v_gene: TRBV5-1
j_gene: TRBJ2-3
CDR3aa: CASSSQDQIYTDTQYF
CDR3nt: TGCGCCAGCAGCTCCCAGGACCAGATATACACAGATACGCAGTATTTT